This T cell receptor (beta chain) was sequenced in a study of early T cells in non-severe SARS-CoV-2 infection. The wider study: Sequencing of bulk RNA from unsorted whole blood was done, without chain pairing.

Individual cDNA molecules received unique molecular identifiers during library preparation. TCRdb fed the 5' RACE reads into MiXCR, producing one record per CDR3 protein. The sample consists of approximately 56,000 distinct CDR3 sequences, around 10% of them appearing once. Germline assignment: CDR1 MDHEN and CDR2 SYDVKM. J was trimmed by 4 bases and V by 1 base; bases with no gene match: 7. The CDR3 spans 16 residues. Findings and caveats of the study: Anti-spike CD8 specificities were favored by VDJdb matching, whose results missed private and CD4 specificities.

Remarks on this clonotype: Its antigen is unknown.

The chain uses TRBV28 and TRBJ2-5; 9 bases fit TRBD2. Sequenced input: whole blood. This TCR derives from an adult who was a healthcare worker with PCR-confirmed SARS-CoV-2 infection or an uninfected control (not recorded which). CDR3 DNA sequence: TGTGCCAGCAGTTTATTTAGCGGGAGAGGGGGAGAGACCCAGTACTTC. Encoded protein: CASSLFSGRGGETQYF.